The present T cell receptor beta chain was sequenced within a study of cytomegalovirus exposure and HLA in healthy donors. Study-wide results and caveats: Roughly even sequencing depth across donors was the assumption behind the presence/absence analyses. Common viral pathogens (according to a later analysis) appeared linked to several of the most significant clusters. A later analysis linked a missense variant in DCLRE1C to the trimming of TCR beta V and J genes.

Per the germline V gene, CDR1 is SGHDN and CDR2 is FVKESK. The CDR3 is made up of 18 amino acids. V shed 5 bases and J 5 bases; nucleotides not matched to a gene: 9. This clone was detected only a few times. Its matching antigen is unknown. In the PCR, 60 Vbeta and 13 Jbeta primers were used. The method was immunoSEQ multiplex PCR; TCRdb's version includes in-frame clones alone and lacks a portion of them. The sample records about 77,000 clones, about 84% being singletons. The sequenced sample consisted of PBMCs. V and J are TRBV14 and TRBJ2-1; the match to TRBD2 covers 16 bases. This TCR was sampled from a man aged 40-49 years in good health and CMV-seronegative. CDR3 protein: CASSSPGLAGGLNNEQFF. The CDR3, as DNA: TGTGCCAGCAGCTCCCCGGGACTAGCGGGGGGGCTTAACAATGAGCAGTTCTTC.